These T cell receptor beta chains were read from a single sample in a study of blood T cell repertoires in COVID-19. Here immunoSEQ multiplex PCR was the method, and the copy in TCRdb shows in-frame clones only, minus some. The sample lists over 200,000 clones, around 85% seen once, with 0.72% in the top ten. The sequencing sample was made of peripheral blood. The source is a man aged 40-49 years with acute or convalescent COVID-19. CDR3s include the opening cysteine and the closing phenylalanine or tryptophan. The order of the fields is J gene, D gene, V gene, clone size, CDR3 protein, CDR3 DNA. The D gene is left open where the match is weak. Rows may omit the clone size; those that give it use once, few, many or a size class.

J: TRBJ2-1
D: .
V: TRBV27
size: .
CDR3: CASSLVQRDEQFF
DNA: TGTGCCAGCAGTTTAGTCCAGAGGGATGAGCAGTTCTTC

J: TRBJ2-2
D: TRBD1
V: TRBV5-8
size: many
CDR3: CASSFNVGTGYAGELFF
DNA: TGTGCCAGCAGCTTTAATGTCGGGACAGGGTACGCCGGGGAGCTGTTTTTT

J: TRBJ2-7
D: .
V: TRBV20-1
size: .
CDR3: CSAGSYEQYF
DNA: TGCAGTGCCGGTTCCTACGAGCAGTACTTC

J: TRBJ2-5
D: .
V: TRBV18
size: once
CDR3: CASSAAPGTGGETQYF
DNA: TGTGCCAGCTCAGCGGCTCCCGGGACTGGGGGGGAGACCCAGTACTTC

J: TRBJ2-4
D: TRBD1
V: TRBV6-4
size: .
CDR3: CASSDLAGGNTIQYF
DNA: TGTGCCAGCAGTGATTTGGCAGGGGGAAATACCATTCAGTACTTC

J: TRBJ2-2
D: TRBD1
V: TRBV18
size: .
CDR3: CASSSDRVAGELFF
DNA: TGTGCCAGCTCATCGGACAGGGTTGCCGGGGAGCTGTTTTTT

J: TRBJ1-2
D: .
V: TRBV6-2/TRBV6-3
size: .
CDR3: CASSYSIQGYGYTF
DNA: TGTGCCAGCAGTTACTCGATCCAGGGCTATGGCTACACCTTC

J: TRBJ2-5
D: .
V: TRBV12-3/TRBV12-4
size: .
CDR3: CASSLGATETQYF
DNA: TGTGCCAGCAGTTTGGGGGCTACAGAGACCCAGTACTTC

J: TRBJ1-5
D: TRBD1
V: TRBV7-2
size: .
CDR3: CASSLVGQGTSQPQHF
DNA: TGTGCCAGCAGCTTAGTCGGACAGGGGACAAGTCAGCCCCAGCATTTT

J: TRBJ2-1
D: TRBD1
V: TRBV7-9
size: .
CDR3: CASSPTGGRYNEQFF
DNA: TGTGCCAGCAGCCCAACAGGGGGCCGCTACAATGAGCAGTTCTTC

J: TRBJ2-7
D: TRBD1
V: TRBV5-5
size: .
CDR3: CASSSQGFEQYF
DNA: TGTGCCAGCAGCTCACAGGGGTTCGAGCAGTACTTC

J: TRBJ1-2
D: .
V: TRBV7-2
size: .
CDR3: CASSLASARSYTF
DNA: TGTGCCAGCAGCTTAGCGAGTGCGCGAAGCTACACCTTC

J: TRBJ2-3
D: .
V: TRBV6-2/TRBV6-3
size: once
CDR3: CASSPQPGLGDTQYF
DNA: TGTGCCAGCAGTCCACAACCGGGACTTGGGGATACGCAGTATTTT

J: TRBJ2-7
D: TRBD2
V: TRBV9
size: .
CDR3: CASSVAAGDMYEQYF
DNA: TGTGCCAGCAGCGTAGCGGCGGGAGATATGTACGAGCAGTACTTC

J: TRBJ2-1
D: TRBD2
V: TRBV24-1
size: once
CDR3: CATSDASGRGGIYNEQFF
DNA: TGTGCCACCAGTGATGCTAGCGGCCGGGGAGGAATATACAATGAGCAGTTCTTC

J: TRBJ2-1
D: TRBD2
V: TRBV4-3
size: once
CDR3: CASSQVSSGRHREQFF
DNA: TGCGCCAGCAGCCAAGTATCAAGCGGGAGGCATCGCGAGCAGTTCTTC

J: TRBJ1-1
D: .
V: TRBV19
size: .
CDR3: CASSAAGGNTEAFF
DNA: TGTGCCAGTAGTGCTGCGGGAGGGAACACTGAAGCTTTCTTT

J: TRBJ2-5
D: TRBD2
V: TRBV10-1
size: .
CDR3: CASRDPSGRRETQYF
DNA: TGCGCCAGCAGGGATCCTAGCGGGAGGAGGGAGACCCAGTACTTC

J: TRBJ2-5
D: .
V: TRBV7-9
size: .
CDR3: CASSTNVGLGGQETQYF
DNA: TGTGCCAGCAGCACGAACGTTGGACTAGGGGGACAAGAGACCCAGTACTTC

J: TRBJ1-5
D: .
V: TRBV20-1
size: .
CDR3: CSASRSGAESNQPQHF
DNA: TGCAGTGCTAGTAGATCAGGGGCTGAAAGCAATCAGCCCCAGCATTTT

J: TRBJ2-7
D: .
V: TRBV10-3
size: .
CDR3: CAISELHRTEYEQYF
DNA: TGTGCCATCAGTGAGTTACACCGGACTGAATACGAGCAGTACTTC

J: TRBJ2-5
D: TRBD2
V: TRBV5-1
size: .
CDR3: CASRYGLAGSQGKETQYF
DNA: TGCGCCAGCAGGTACGGACTAGCGGGGTCCCAAGGGAAAGAGACCCAGTACTTC